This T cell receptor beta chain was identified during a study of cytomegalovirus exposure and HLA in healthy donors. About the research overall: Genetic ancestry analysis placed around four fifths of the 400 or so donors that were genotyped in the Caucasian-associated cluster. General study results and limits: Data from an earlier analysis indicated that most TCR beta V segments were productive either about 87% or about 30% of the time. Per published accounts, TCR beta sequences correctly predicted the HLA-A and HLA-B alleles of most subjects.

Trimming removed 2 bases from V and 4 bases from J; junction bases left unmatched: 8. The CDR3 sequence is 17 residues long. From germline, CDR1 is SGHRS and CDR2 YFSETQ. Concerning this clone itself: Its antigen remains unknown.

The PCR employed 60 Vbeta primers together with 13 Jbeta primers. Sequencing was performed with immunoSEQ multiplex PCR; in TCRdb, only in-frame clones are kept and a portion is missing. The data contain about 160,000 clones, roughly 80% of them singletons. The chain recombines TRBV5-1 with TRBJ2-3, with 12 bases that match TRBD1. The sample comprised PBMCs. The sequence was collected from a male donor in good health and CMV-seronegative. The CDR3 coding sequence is TGCGCCAGCAGCTTTCACCCGGGACAGGGGGCGGCAGATACGCAGTATTTT. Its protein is CASSFHPGQGAADTQYF.